One and the same sample provided the 22 T cell receptor beta chains below, sequenced in a study of identical twins. TCRdb analysed the 5' RACE reads with MiXCR anew, one entry per CDR3 protein. The sample records 120,000 to 150,000 distinct CDR3 sequences, 3% to 4% being singletons. The sample comprised memory T cells sorted from blood. These receptors were taken from a young man in good health.

This rearrangement joins TRBV6-1 to TRBJ2-1; no reliable D call. The CDR3 spans 15 residues. Germline CDR1 is MNHNS and CDR2 is SASEGT. Trimming removed 4 bases at V and 0 bases at J, with 10 bases between. In nucleotides, the CDR3 is TGTGCCAGCAGTGTAGGCCTTAGCTCCTACAATGAGCAGTTCTTC. It translates to CASSVGLSSYNEQFF.

This clonotype was detected many times. The rearrangement links TRBV10-3 to TRBJ2-3; 7 bases align to TRBD2. Per germline, CDR1 ENHRY and CDR2 SYGVKD. The ends lost 6 bases at V and 2 bases at J; junction bases unmatched: 5. The CDR3 is 14 amino acids. In DNA, the CDR3 is TGTGCCATCAGCCGAGCGGGGCCCACAGATACGCAGTATTTT. Amino acid sequence: CAISRAGPTDTQYF.

This clonotype was seen ten or more times. The chain joins TRBV18 to TRBJ1-1; TRBD1 is a possible D gene (6 bases). V was clipped by 0 bases and J by 5 bases, with 16 bases between them. CDR1 and CDR2 (germline): KGHSH, LQKENI. The CDR3 contains 16 residues. CDR3 loop: CASSPPSTGIRTEAFF. The CDR3 DNA follows: TGTGCCAGCTCACCACCGTCTACAGGGATAAGGACTGAAGCTTTCTTT.

This clonotype has just a few counts. V usage is TRBV18 and J usage is TRBJ1-5; TRBD1 matches 9 bases. There are 15 residues in the CDR3. Trimming took 6 bases from V and 4 from J; bases not matched to a gene: 7. Germline-derived CDR1 and CDR2 are KGHSH and LQKENI. CDR3 bases: TGTGCCAGCTCGGGGCGGACAGGGGATAATCAGCCCCAGCATTTT. Amino acids: CASSGRTGDNQPQHF.

This clonotype occurred many times. The CDR3 sequence: CASSLAGTREQFF. CDR3 sequence (DNA): TGTGCCAGCAGCTTAGCGGGGACTCGGGAGCAGTTCTTC. The rearrangement joins TRBV7-7 to TRBJ2-1; possibly TRBD2 for D (6 bases). CDR1 and CDR2 (germline): SSHAT, FNYEAQ (reference sequence). Trimming took 0 bases from V and 10 from J, leaving 10 bases between them. There are 13 residues in the CDR3.

This clonotype has a handful of counts. This chain joins TRBV5-1 and TRBJ2-5; D gene uncertain. The ends were cut back, 3 bases at V and 1 base at J, with 13 bases in the middle. The CDR3 loop spans 15 amino acids. Germline CDR1 is SGHRS and CDR2 is YFSETQ. CDR3 DNA sequence: TGCGCCAGCAGCTCTACAGCGACCTCCCAAGAGACCCAGTACTTC. Translated, it gives CASSSTATSQETQYF.

This clonotype was counted ten times or more. V is TRBV6-1 and J is TRBJ2-1; D ambiguous. CDR1 MNHNS and CDR2 SASEGT come from the germline V gene. The CDR3 contains 15 residues. V lost 8 bases to trimming and J lost 0 bases, with 14 bases between them. The CDR3 protein is CASRNTRSSYNEQFF. The CDR3 nucleotides read TGTGCCAGCCGCAATACGCGGAGCTCCTACAATGAGCAGTTCTTC.

This clonotype appeared many times. V is TRBV20-1 and J is TRBJ2-7; TRBD2 agrees at 8 bases. From germline, CDR1 is DFQATT and CDR2 SNEGSKA (reference sequence). J was trimmed by 3 bases and V by 0 bases; bases with no gene match: 19. The CDR3 is 19 amino acids. This chain's CDR3 is CSARDANFKGAGVGYEQYV. The CDR3 DNA is TGCAGTGCTAGAGATGCTAATTTTAAAGGAGCGGGAGTGGGCTACGAGCAGTACGTC.

This clonotype appeared many times. The J gene is TRBJ2-1, the V gene TRBV12-3 or TRBV12-4; 10 bases line up with TRBD2. The trim removed 4 bases at V and 12 bases at J, leaving 9 bases unmatched. The CDR3 is 14 residues long. The CDR3 coding sequence is TGTGCCAGCAGTTCTAGCGGGGGACCGCGCGGGCAGTTCTTC. The encoded protein is CASSSSGGPRGQFF.

This clonotype was counted at least ten times. J is TRBJ2-1 and V is TRBV28; D is perhaps TRBD2 (6 bases). The length of the CDR3 is 15 residues. Trimming shortened V by 6 bases and J by 8 bases, and 20 bases separated the two germline ends. The germline V gene encodes CDR1 MDHEN and CDR2 SYDVKM. CDR3 region: CASSPPKLEGDEQFF. The CDR3 region has the DNA TGTGCCAGCAGCCCTCCCAAATTGGAGGGCGATGAGCAGTTCTTC.

This chain connects TRBV19 to TRBJ2-2; 10 positions agree with TRBD2. Trimming took 3 bases from V and 4 from J; bases not matched to a gene: 5. Per the germline V gene, CDR1 is LNHDA and CDR2 is SQIVND (reference sequence). CDR3 length: 16 residues. The CDR3, as DNA: TGTGCCAGTAGTATCAGCGGGAGGGCCGTCACCGGGGAGCTGTTTTTT. Its protein product is CASSISGRAVTGELFF. Combining the CDR3 with reference TRBV19 and TRBJ2-2 gives the whole variable domain DGGITQSPKYLFRKEGQNVTLSCEQNLNHDAMYWYRQDPGQGLRLIYYSQIVNDFQKGDIAEGYSVSREKKESFPLTVTSAQKNPTAFYLCASSISGRAVTGELFFGEGSRLTVL.

Ten or more counts support this clonotype. The chain carries TRBV20-1 and TRBJ1-1; maybe TRBD1 (6 bases). This CDR3 is built from 16 residues. V was clipped by 5 bases and J by 0 bases, with 19 bases between them. Germline V gene sequence: CDR1 DFQATT, CDR2 SNEGSKA (reference sequence). The CDR3 protein is CSAQKAGVLMNTEAFF. CDR3 nucleotide sequence: TGCAGTGCTCAAAAGGCAGGGGTCCTGATGAACACTGAAGCTTTCTTT.

This clonotype occurred many times. The chain recombines TRBV11-1 with TRBJ2-6, with 9 bases identical to TRBD1. Germline V lookup: CDR1 SGHAT, CDR2 FQDESV (reference sequence). This CDR3 is built from 17 residues. V lost 9 bases to trimming and J lost 2 bases; unmatched junction nucleotides: 11. The CDR3 nucleotides read TGTGCCAGGGATACCGGGACAGGGAGGCCTGGGGCCAACGTCCTGACTTTC. Its protein is CARDTGTGRPGANVLTF.

This clonotype was counted ten times or more. The chain uses TRBV4-1 and TRBJ2-3; TRBD2 agrees at 7 bases. Germline V lookup: CDR1 MGHRA, CDR2 YSYEKL. The CDR3 totals 15 residues. Trimming took 4 bases from V and 9 from J; bases not matched to a gene: 13. In DNA, the CDR3 is TGCGCCAGCAGCCTAGACGCAGGGAGGGGAGAGACGCAGTATTTT. Protein: CASSLDAGRGETQYF.

In its sample, this clonotype was seen many times. CDR3 sequence (DNA): TGTGCCAGCAGTCCCGGGGCGGGACAGGGGACCTACGAGCAGTACTTC. Protein product: CASSPGAGQGTYEQYF. The rearrangement links TRBV12-3 or TRBV12-4 to TRBJ2-7; 10 bases fit TRBD1. Losses at the gene ends were 5 bases for V and 2 bases for J; bases not matched to a gene: 9. The CDR3 extends over 16 amino acids.

This clonotype has at least ten counts. The chain is built from TRBV6-4 and TRBJ2-2; D is perhaps TRBD2 (5 bases). The germline V gene encodes CDR1 MRHNA and CDR2 SNTAGT. Trimming took off 2 bases at V and 4 bases at J, with 5 bases between the two ends. This CDR3 is 13 amino acids long. In nucleotides, the CDR3 is TGTGCCAGCAGTGACGGGAGCACCGGGGAGCTGTTTTTT. Translated: CASSDGSTGELFF.

This clonotype showed up many times. V usage is TRBV30 and J usage is TRBJ1-3; the match to TRBD1 covers 7 bases. The CDR3 extends over 14 amino acids. The junction had 3 bases not matched to a gene; V was cut back by 3 bases and J by 1 base. Germline CDR1 is GTSNPN and CDR2 is SVGIG (reference sequence). The CDR3 is CAWRTDRSGNTIYF. In DNA, the CDR3 is TGTGCCTGGAGAACGGACAGGTCTGGAAACACCATATATTTT.

This clonotype occurred many times. This chain links TRBV6-1 with TRBJ1-5, with a possible D match to TRBD1 (6 bases). The length of the CDR3 is 16 residues. Germline V gene lookup returns CDR1 MNHNS and CDR2 SASEGT. Trimming cost V 6 bases and J 3 bases, with 18 bases left between them. As DNA, the CDR3 is TGTGCCAGCAGGCCCCGGACAGCCTCCCACAATCAGCCCCAGCATTTT. This encodes CASRPRTASHNQPQHF.

The chain employs TRBV27 and TRBJ1-6; D gene uncertain. Germline V gene sequence: CDR1 MNHEY, CDR2 SMNVEV (reference sequence). The CDR3 is made up of 16 amino acids. Deletions cut 7 bases from V and 1 base from J, with 14 bases between. In DNA form, the CDR3 reads TGTGCCAGCAAACCGACACAAATGTCCTATAATTCACCCCTCCACTTT. Amino acid sequence: CASKPTQMSYNSPLHF.

The chain uses TRBV6-2 or TRBV6-3 and TRBJ2-5, with D perhaps TRBD1 (6 bases). The CDR3 loop spans 17 amino acids. With 0 bases removed from V and 4 bases from J, the gap between germline ends came to 18 bases. CDR1 is MNHEY, CDR2 SVGEGT, per germline. CDR3 DNA: TGTGCCAGCAGTTACTCGAGGCAGGGGTTCGACCGAGAGACCCAGTACTTC. It encodes CASSYSRQGFDRETQYF.

This clonotype showed up many times. The chain links TRBV7-6 to TRBJ2-7, with 7 nucleotides matching TRBD2. Trimming at V came to 5 bases and at J to 9 bases, leaving 10 bases not matched to a gene. The CDR3 runs 13 residues. Germline CDR1 SGHVS, CDR2 FNYEAQ. The CDR3 region is CASSPQGRGRQYF. CDR3 sequence (DNA): TGTGCCAGCAGCCCCCAAGGGAGGGGCCGGCAGTACTTC.

The sample holds many counts of this clonotype. This sequence joins TRBV25-1 and TRBJ2-1; 8 bases are a match to TRBD1. Losses at the gene ends were 5 bases for V and 1 base for J; bases not matched to a gene: 4. This CDR3 is built from 15 residues. Germline CDR1 is MGHDK and CDR2 is SYGVNS. CDR3 sequence (DNA): TGTGCCAGCAGTACATGGACAGGGTCCTACAATGAGCAGTTCTTC. As protein: CASSTWTGSYNEQFF. Supplemented by reference TRBV25-1 and TRBJ2-1, the full variable domain reads EADIYQTPRYLVIGTGKKITLECSQTMGHDKMYWYQQDPGMELHLIHYSYGVNSTEKGDLSSESTVSRIRTEHFPLTLESARPSHTSQYLCASSTWTGSYNEQFFGPGTRLTVL.